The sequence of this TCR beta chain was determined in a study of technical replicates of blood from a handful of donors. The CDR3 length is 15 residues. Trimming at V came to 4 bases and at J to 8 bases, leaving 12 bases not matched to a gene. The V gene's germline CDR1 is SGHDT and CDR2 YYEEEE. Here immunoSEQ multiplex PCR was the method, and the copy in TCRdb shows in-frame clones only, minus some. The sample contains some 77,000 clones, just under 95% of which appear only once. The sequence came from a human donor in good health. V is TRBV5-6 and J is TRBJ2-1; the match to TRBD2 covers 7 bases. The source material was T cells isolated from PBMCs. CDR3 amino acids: CASSNLGGRLDEQFF. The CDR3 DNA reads TGTGCCAGCAGCAACTTGGGAGGGAGACTGGATGAGCAGTTCTTC.